The 32 T cell receptor beta chains below come from one sample, sequenced in a study of T cell responses to AZD1222 COVID-19 vaccine. Assay: immunoSEQ multiplex PCR; the TCRdb copy retains only in-frame clones and omits some. The profile shows more than 100,000 clones, more than 90% of them singletons. The sample here was peripheral blood, taken on day 0 of AZD1222 vaccination. The receptors were gathered from an adult in good health.

The V gene is TRBV6-5, the J gene TRBJ1-2; 8 positions agree with TRBD1. The CDR3 sequence is 15 residues long. V was pared by 8 bases and J by 3 bases, with 11 bases of the junction left unmatched. CDR1 and CDR2 from the germline V gene are MNHEY and SVGAGI. The CDR3 DNA sequence: TGTGCCAGCGCCCCGGCCGGGACAGGCCACTATGGCTACACCTTC. Its translation: CASAPAGTGHYGYTF.

This chain connects TRBV28 to TRBJ2-1; TRBD2 aligns across 12 bases. Looked up from germline, CDR1 is MDHEN and CDR2 is SYDVKM. The ends lost 3 bases at V and 8 bases at J; junction bases unmatched: 5. The CDR3 has 15 residues. CDR3 in amino acids: CASSLASGRADEQFF. As DNA, the CDR3 is TGTGCCAGCAGTTTGGCTAGCGGGAGGGCGGATGAGCAGTTCTTC. The full variable domain, rest sourced from reference TRBV28 and TRBJ2-1, is DVKVTQSSRYLVKRTGEKVFLECVQDMDHENMFWYRQDPGLGLRLIYFSYDVKMKEKGDIPEGYSVSREKKERFSLILESASTNQTSMYLCASSLASGRADEQFFGPGTRLTVL.

The chain employs TRBV4-2 and TRBJ2-6, with D unresolved. The length of the CDR3 is 15 residues. Germline values: CDR1 LGHNA, CDR2 YNFKEQ. Trimming removed 1 base from V and 0 bases from J, with 4 bases in between. CDR3 region: CASSQVISGANVLTF. CDR3 nucleotide sequence: TGTGCCAGCAGCCAAGTCATCTCTGGGGCCAACGTCCTGACTTTC.

The rearrangement uses TRBV7-8 and TRBJ1-1; TRBD1 might be the D (5 bases). The CDR3 is made up of 13 amino acids. V lost 1 base to trimming and J lost 4 bases, with 7 bases between them. Germline-derived CDR1 and CDR2 are SGHVS and FQNEAQ. The CDR3 coding sequence is TGTGCCAGCAGCTTAGGTGGGGGCACTGAAGCTTTCTTT. Protein product: CASSLGGGTEAFF.

The gene calls are TRBV27 and TRBJ2-5, with D possibly called TRBD1 or TRBD2 (6 bases each). Germline V lookup: CDR1 MNHEY, CDR2 SMNVEV (reference sequence). With 4 bases removed from V and 5 bases from J, the gap between germline ends came to 14 bases. The CDR3 covers 14 residues. DNA for the CDR3: TGTGCCAGCAGTTGGGGACGGGGGCGGGAGACCCAGTACTTC. This encodes CASSWGRGRETQYF.

This clone was detected only a few times. The J gene is TRBJ2-5, the V gene TRBV19, with 8 bases matching TRBD1. V dropped 4 bases and J dropped 2; count of bases not matched to a gene: 9. The germline V gene encodes CDR1 LNHDA and CDR2 SQIVND (reference sequence). This CDR3 has 16 residues. The CDR3 nucleotides read TGTGCCAGTAGTACCCGACAGGGGAGGTCGCAAGAGACCCAGTACTTC. It encodes CASSTRQGRSQETQYF.

V gene TRBV7-2 combines with J gene TRBJ1-5; no firm D call. CDR3 size: 14 residues. The germline CDR1 and CDR2 sequences are SGHTA and FQGNSA. Trimming stripped 5 bases from V and 4 bases from J, with 12 bases between. This CDR3 reads CASSPTKRNQPQHF. The CDR3 nucleotides are TGTGCCAGCAGCCCGACGAAGAGAAATCAGCCCCAGCATTTT.

The chain is built from TRBV18 and TRBJ1-3; tentative D call: TRBD1 (5 bases). V was trimmed by 2 bases and J by 3 bases, leaving 14 bases between them. This CDR3 region has 16 residues. Germline V gives CDR1 KGHSH, CDR2 LQKENI. CDR3 nucleotides: TGTGCCAGCTCACCAGGTTCTCAGGGCCTTGGAAACACCATATATTTT. It is translated as CASSPGSQGLGNTIYF.

The chain recombines TRBV19 with TRBJ1-2, with 7 bases identical to TRBD1. V lost 9 bases to trimming and J lost 2 bases; unmatched junction nucleotides: 9. The germline V gene encodes CDR1 LNHDA and CDR2 SQIVND (reference sequence). The CDR3 consists of 14 residues. The CDR3 loop reads CASKTGIKNYGYTF. The CDR3 DNA reads as TGTGCCAGCAAGACAGGGATTAAGAACTATGGCTACACCTTC. Together with reference TRBV19 and TRBJ1-2, the CDR3 gives the full variable domain: DGGITQSPKYLFRKEGQNVTLSCEQNLNHDAMYWYRQDPGQGLRLIYYSQIVNDFQKGDIAEGYSVSREKKESFPLTVTSAQKNPTAFYLCASKTGIKNYGYTFGSGTRLTVV.

In this sample, this clone turned up once. This chain connects TRBV5-6 to TRBJ1-5, with D hard to call. Germline CDR1 reads SGHDT; CDR2 reads YYEEEE. Trimming pared 2 bases from V and 0 bases from J, leaving 12 bases between. CDR3 length: 16 residues. The CDR3 sequence is CASSLFRDYSNQPQHF. CDR3 sequence (DNA): TGTGCCAGCAGCTTATTTAGGGATTATAGCAATCAGCCCCAGCATTTT.

The chain recombines TRBV5-4 with TRBJ2-3, with D possibly matching TRBD1 (6 bases). CDR1 and CDR2 (germline): SGHNT, YYREEE (reference sequence). This CDR3 has 15 amino acids. Trimming cost V 1 base and J 1 base, with 10 bases left between them. CDR3 bases: TGTGCCAGCAGCTTGTCTGGGGGCCGCACAGATACGCAGTATTTT. This translates into CASSLSGGRTDTQYF.

The V and J genes are TRBV9 and TRBJ2-5; D gene uncertain. The CDR3 is made up of 13 amino acids. Germline V gene sequence: CDR1 SGDLS, CDR2 YYNGEE. The V and J ends lost 1 base and 5 bases respectively, with 9 bases between them. The CDR3 spells CASSVPGSETQYF. Here the CDR3 DNA reads TGTGCCAGCAGCGTACCGGGCTCCGAGACCCAGTACTTC.

The genes are TRBV7-9 and TRBJ2-2, with TRBD2 identical over 14 bases. J was trimmed by 4 bases and V by 4 bases; bases with no gene match: 2. This CDR3 has 16 residues. Germline lookup yields CDR1 SEHNR and CDR2 FQNEAQ (reference sequence). CDR3 amino acids: CASSSGLAGVTGELFF. CDR3 DNA: TGTGCCAGCAGCTCGGGACTAGCGGGAGTCACCGGGGAGCTGTTTTTT.

The chain has TRBV2 and TRBJ2-2, with D unclear. CDR3 length: 14 residues. Germline V gene data show CDR1 as SNHLY and CDR2 as FYNNEI. Trimming removed 6 bases at V and 6 bases at J, with 14 bases between. CDR3 protein: CASRETGPSGELFF. DNA for the CDR3: TGTGCCAGCAGGGAGACGGGCCCCTCCGGGGAGCTGTTTTTT. Full variable domain (outside the CDR3, taken from reference TRBV2 and TRBJ2-2): EPEVTQTPSHQVTQMGQEVILRCVPISNHLYFYWYRQILGQKVEFLVSFYNNEISEKSEIFDDQFSVERPDGSNFTLKIRSTKLEDSAMYFCASRETGPSGELFFGEGSRLTVL.

V and J are TRBV4-3 and TRBJ2-7, with 9 bases aligning to TRBD1. Germline V gene sequence: CDR1 LGHNA, CDR2 YSLEER. V lost 0 bases, J lost 4 bases, and 7 bases stayed unmatched. The CDR3 spans 16 residues. CDR3 sequence: CASSQDGTGGVYEQYF. CDR3 sequence (DNA): TGCGCCAGCAGCCAAGATGGCACAGGGGGCGTTTACGAGCAGTACTTC.

The chain links TRBV5-1 to TRBJ2-7, with D perhaps assigned TRBD1 or TRBD2 (5 bases each). This CDR3 region has 14 residues. CDR1 SGHRS and CDR2 YFSETQ come from the germline V gene. Trimming took off 3 bases at V and 3 bases at J, with 13 bases between the two ends. CDR3 DNA: TGCGCCAGCAGCTCCGGGACCTTAAACTACGAGCAGTACTTC. This gives the protein CASSSGTLNYEQYF. The full variable domain, rest sourced from reference TRBV5-1 and TRBJ2-7, is KAGVTQTPRYLIKTRGQQVTLSCSPISGHRSVSWYQQTPGQGLQFLFEYFSETQRNKGNFPGRFSGRQFSNSRSEMNVSTLELGDSALYLCASSSGTLNYEQYFGPGTRLTVT.

The gene calls are TRBV4-1 and TRBJ2-7, with no clear D. The V gene's germline CDR1 is MGHRA and CDR2 YSYEKL. The CDR3 length is 15 residues. With 0 bases removed from V and 2 bases from J, the gap between germline ends came to 11 bases. This CDR3 is CASSQEMSSTYEQYF. The DNA of the CDR3 is TGCGCCAGCAGCCAAGAGATGTCTTCGACCTACGAGCAGTACTTC.

The rearrangement links TRBV29-1 to TRBJ2-2; D is ambiguous. The CDR3 covers 11 residues. V lost 6 bases and J lost 3, with 5 bases in between. Germline CDR1 reads SQVTM; CDR2 reads ANQGSEA. The CDR3 region is CSVSDTGELFF. The DNA of the CDR3 is TGCAGCGTGAGCGACACCGGGGAGCTGTTTTTT.

The rearrangement uses TRBV5-6 and TRBJ2-1; possible D gene TRBD1, 6 bases. With 0 bases removed from V and 12 bases from J, the gap between germline ends came to 16 bases. This CDR3 comprises 14 residues. CDR1 SGHDT and CDR2 YYEEEE come from the germline V gene. The CDR3, as DNA: TGTGCCAGCAGCTTGGGGAACAGGGTCAACGGGCAGTTCTTC. Translating it yields CASSLGNRVNGQFF.

The rearrangement joins TRBV18 to TRBJ1-1; 7 bases match TRBD1. J was trimmed by 0 bases and V by 3 bases; bases with no gene match: 10. CDR1 is KGHSH, CDR2 LQKENI, per germline. This CDR3 contains 17 residues. DNA of the CDR3: TGTGCCAGCTCACCCCTTAGGGGGCCTTTAATGAACACTGAAGCTTTCTTT. Its translation is CASSPLRGPLMNTEAFF.

The chain couples TRBV9 to TRBJ2-4, with D tentatively TRBD1 (6 bases). The CDR3 covers 15 residues. The V gene lost 4 bases and the J gene lost 3 bases, with 14 bases spanning the gap. Germline V gene data show CDR1 as SGDLS and CDR2 as YYNGEE. The CDR3: CASSLRADSKNIQYF. CDR3 nucleotide sequence: TGTGCCAGCAGCCTCCGGGCGGACAGCAAAAACATTCAGTACTTC.

The CDR3: CASSSNPLANYGYTF. CDR3 sequence (DNA): TGCGCCAGCAGCTCGAATCCGTTAGCTAACTATGGCTACACCTTC. V gene TRBV5-1 combines with J gene TRBJ1-2; D is uncertain. The germline V and J ends were trimmed by 3 bases and 0 bases, with 12 bases remaining between them. CDR1 is SGHRS, CDR2 YFSETQ, per germline. CDR3 size: 15 residues. The whole variable domain, filled in from reference TRBV5-1 and TRBJ1-2, reads KAGVTQTPRYLIKTRGQQVTLSCSPISGHRSVSWYQQTPGQGLQFLFEYFSETQRNKGNFPGRFSGRQFSNSRSEMNVSTLELGDSALYLCASSSNPLANYGYTFGSGTRLTVV.

The gene calls are TRBV19 and TRBJ1-2, with D possibly being TRBD1 (6 bases). V was shortened by 7 bases and J by 2 bases, with 20 bases between the two germline ends. There are 16 residues in the CDR3. Germline V lookup: CDR1 LNHDA, CDR2 SQIVND (reference sequence). In nucleotides, the CDR3 is TGTGCCAGTACAACGACAGAGGGACATCGAAACTATGGCTACACCTTC. The encoded protein is CASTTTEGHRNYGYTF.

The CDR3 sequence: CSVGGRLYNEQFF. For the CDR3, the DNA is TGCAGCGTTGGTGGCAGGTTATACAATGAGCAGTTCTTC. V usage is TRBV29-1 and J usage is TRBJ2-1; D is ambiguous. The germline V and J ends were trimmed by 4 bases and 4 bases, with 11 bases remaining between them. The germline CDR1 and CDR2 sequences are SQVTM and ANQGSEA. The CDR3 totals 13 residues.

The chain combines TRBV2 with TRBJ1-2; maybe TRBD1 (6 bases). Germline CDR1 reads SNHLY; CDR2 reads FYNNEI. Trimming pared 3 bases from V and 8 bases from J, leaving 10 bases between. The CDR3 has 12 residues. CDR3 sequence: CASSEQGPGYTF. Written as DNA, the CDR3 is TGTGCCAGCAGTGAGCAGGGGCCGGGCTACACCTTC.

The J gene is TRBJ2-2, the V gene TRBV12-5; D is unresolved. Germline loops: CDR1 LGHNT, CDR2 FRNRAP. Between the trimmed V and J ends, which lost 4 bases and 5 bases, there was a span of 8 bases. The CDR3 is 13 amino acids. The CDR3 region has the DNA TGTGCTAGTGGTTCACAGATAACCGGGGAGCTGTTTTTT. This codes for CASGSQITGELFF.

The rearrangement uses TRBV7-9 and TRBJ1-3; no clear D. V was clipped by 6 bases and J by 8 bases, with 11 bases between them. From germline, CDR1 is SEHNR and CDR2 FQNEAQ (reference sequence). The CDR3 contains 12 residues. CDR3 in amino acids: CASRRYVDTIYF. In nucleotides, the CDR3 is TGTGCCAGCAGGAGATACGTCGACACCATATATTTT.

This rearrangement joins TRBV7-2 to TRBJ1-5, with D uncertain. In germline, CDR1 is SGHTA, CDR2 FQGNSA. This CDR3 comprises 13 residues. V was shortened by 4 bases and J by 3 bases, with 7 bases between the two germline ends. CDR3 nucleotide sequence: TGTGCCAGCAGCTCCGACTCCAATCAGCCCCAGCATTTT. It encodes CASSSDSNQPQHF. Full variable domain (outside the CDR3, taken from reference TRBV7-2 and TRBJ1-5): GAGVSQSPSNKVTEKGKDVELRCDPISGHTALYWYRQSLGQGLEFLIYFQGNSAPDKSGLPSDRFSAERTGGSVSTLTIQRTQQEDSAVYLCASSSDSNQPQHFGDGTRLSIL.

This clone was seen a handful of times. The J gene is TRBJ2-1, the V gene TRBV7-9, with 8 positions matching TRBD1. The CDR3 contains 13 residues. Germline lookup yields CDR1 SEHNR and CDR2 FQNEAQ (reference sequence). J was trimmed by 5 bases and V by 11 bases; bases with no gene match: 8. CDR3: CAGRQGQDNEQFF. In DNA form, the CDR3 reads TGTGCCGGGAGACAGGGGCAAGACAATGAGCAGTTCTTC.

V and J are TRBV29-1 and TRBJ2-1; D tentatively reads TRBD1 or TRBD2 (6 bases each). Trimming took 5 bases from V and 2 from J, leaving 16 bases between them. Germline V gene sequence: CDR1 SQVTM, CDR2 ANQGSEA. The CDR3 totals 15 residues. The CDR3 is CSVRPAGQPYNEQFF. The CDR3 DNA reads TGCAGCGTTCGACCTGCGGGACAACCCTACAATGAGCAGTTCTTC.

Here the CDR3 reads CASSPERSRYYGYTF. The DNA for the CDR3 is TGTGCCAGCAGTCCAGAGCGGAGCCGGTACTATGGCTACACCTTC. The chain links TRBV27 to TRBJ1-2, with D unresolved. The length of the CDR3 is 15 residues. Looked up from germline, CDR1 is MNHEY and CDR2 is SMNVEV (reference sequence). V gave up 5 bases and J gave up 3 bases, with 16 bases separating them.

The chain is built from TRBV11-2 and TRBJ1-1; tentatively, D is TRBD1 (5 bases). The CDR3 length is 15 residues. V gave up 0 bases and J gave up 1 base, with 9 bases separating them. Germline loops: CDR1 SGHAT, CDR2 FQNNGV. The CDR3 reads CASSLERGWNTEAFF. CDR3 nucleotide sequence: TGTGCCAGCAGCTTAGAAAGGGGCTGGAACACTGAAGCTTTCTTT.